The 10 T cell receptor beta chains below come from one sample, sequenced in a study of cytomegalovirus exposure and HLA in healthy donors. Vbeta (60) and Jbeta (13) primers were used in the PCR. Clones were sequenced by immunoSEQ multiplex PCR, and TCRdb holds only the in-frame ones, with some missing. The data contain 100,000 to 150,000 clones, about 74% of them singletons. The sequencing sample was made of PBMCs. These receptors were collected from a man aged 30 to 39 in good health and CMV-seronegative.

This chain connects TRBV19 to TRBJ1-1; TRBD1 matches at 7 bases. With V trimmed by 5 bases and J by 5 bases, 14 bases remained unmatched. The CDR3 spans 16 residues. CDR1 and CDR2 (germline): LNHDA, SQIVND (reference sequence). In DNA form, the CDR3 reads TGTGCCAGTAGTTATAGAATGACAGGGAGAGGTACTGAAGCTTTCTTT. Translation gives CASSYRMTGRGTEAFF.

This clone was found once. The chain recombines TRBV5-1 with TRBJ1-5; TRBD1 aligns across 7 bases. Germline CDR1 SGHRS, CDR2 YFSETQ. The junction had 2 bases not matched to a gene; V was cut back by 0 bases and J by 2 bases. This CDR3 spans 15 amino acids. The chain's CDR3 is CASSLDGQGNQPQHF. CDR3 nucleotide sequence: TGCGCCAGCAGCTTGGACGGACAGGGCAATCAGCCCCAGCATTTT.

The V and J genes are TRBV28 and TRBJ1-5; D gene unclear. The CDR3 runs to 15 residues. The V gene lost 5 bases and the J gene lost 4 bases, with 15 bases spanning the gap. Germline V lookup: CDR1 MDHEN, CDR2 SYDVKM. The CDR3 spells CASSHPLSRNQPQHF. As DNA, the CDR3 is TGTGCCAGCAGTCACCCCCTTTCGAGGAATCAGCCCCAGCATTTT.

The V and J genes are TRBV14 and TRBJ2-4; maybe TRBD2 (7 bases). The V end lost 1 base, the J end lost 9 bases, and 16 bases lay between the germline ends. This CDR3 has 15 residues. Germline CDR1 reads SGHDN; CDR2 reads FVKESK. The CDR3 sequence: CASSQVGGGSGIQYF. The CDR3 DNA reads as TGTGCCAGCAGCCAAGTGGGAGGGGGTAGTGGCATTCAGTACTTC.

The rearrangement uses TRBV6-6 and TRBJ1-6, with TRBD1 matching 9 bases. Germline V gene lookup returns CDR1 MNHNY and CDR2 SVGAGI (reference sequence). Trimming at V came to 5 bases and at J to 10 bases, leaving 9 bases not matched to a gene. The CDR3 spans 15 residues. This CDR3 reads CASSSTGTGTSPLHF. The CDR3 DNA is TGTGCCAGCAGTAGTACCGGGACAGGGACCTCACCCCTCCACTTT.

The chain combines TRBV27 with TRBJ2-7; D may be TRBD1 (5 bases). The CDR3 extends over 13 amino acids. The germline CDR1 and CDR2 sequences are MNHEY and SMNVEV (reference sequence). V gave up 8 bases and J gave up 7 bases, with 18 bases separating them. The CDR3 DNA reads TGTGCCAGCCGGCCGACAGAAGCGAGAGAGCAGTACTTC. This codes for CASRPTEAREQYF.

The chain has TRBV7-6 and TRBJ2-5; 8 bases agree with TRBD2. The V segment lost 4 bases and the J segment 5 bases; nucleotides outside the gene matches: 6. The CDR3 has 14 amino acids. Germline CDR1 reads SGHVS; CDR2 reads FNYEAQ. In nucleotides, the CDR3 is TGTGCCAGCAGCTCGTTAGCGGGGAGGGAGACCCAGTACTTC. This codes for CASSSLAGRETQYF.

The CDR3 DNA sequence: TGTGCCAGCAGTTTCCCCGATAGACTGAGCTACAATGAGCAGTTCTTC. Residues: CASSFPDRLSYNEQFF. The chain uses TRBV27 and TRBJ2-1; no clear D. Trimming stripped 3 bases from V and 3 bases from J, with 15 bases between. The CDR3 runs 16 residues. Per germline, CDR1 MNHEY and CDR2 SMNVEV (reference sequence).

This chain links TRBV27 with TRBJ1-1, with 8 bases matching TRBD1. Trimming removed 6 bases from V and 4 bases from J; junction bases left unmatched: 10. CDR1 is MNHEY and CDR2 is SMNVEV in the germline V gene (reference sequence). CDR3 length: 15 residues. CDR3 loop: CASRPTGARGTEAFF. CDR3 DNA: TGTGCCAGCAGACCGACAGGGGCGCGGGGCACTGAAGCTTTCTTT.

As concerns this clone: Other DNA sequences within the sample encode an identical CDR3. CDR3 residues: CASSLRGNGYTF. CDR3 coding DNA: TGTGCCAGCAGTTTAAGGGGGAATGGCTACACCTTC. The chain recombines TRBV27 with TRBJ1-2; D possibly corresponds to TRBD1 (6 bases). This CDR3 comprises 12 residues. V shed 2 bases and J shed 6 bases, with 7 bases lying between them. Germline V gives CDR1 MNHEY, CDR2 SMNVEV (reference sequence).